A single T cell receptor (beta chain) is shown here with its context. What it binds is unknown. The record originates from a study of T cells after posttransplantation cyclophosphamide. After removal of 5 bases from V and 8 bases from J, the junction contained 9 bases not matched to a gene. Germline CDR1 and CDR2: SNHLY and FYNNEI. The CDR3 totals 14 residues. Study-wide findings and caveats: Later blood repertoires were often dominated by clones from the donor CD8+ memory compartment. Skin or GI-infiltrating T cells shared few TRB sequences with blood.

Sequencing was performed with immunoSEQ multiplex PCR; in TCRdb, only in-frame clones are kept and a portion is missing. Among approximately 32,000 clones listed, 70% to 90% were seen once. The receptor comes from a woman in her thirties or forties with a blood cancer, CMV-positive, and with a related stem cell donor. The chain joins TRBV2 to TRBJ2-1; TRBD2 agrees at 7 bases. The sequencing sample was made of PBMCs. The CDR3 nucleotides are TGTGCCAGCAGTCGCGGGGGTCCGATCTATGAGCAGTTCTTC. As protein: CASSRGGPIYEQFF.